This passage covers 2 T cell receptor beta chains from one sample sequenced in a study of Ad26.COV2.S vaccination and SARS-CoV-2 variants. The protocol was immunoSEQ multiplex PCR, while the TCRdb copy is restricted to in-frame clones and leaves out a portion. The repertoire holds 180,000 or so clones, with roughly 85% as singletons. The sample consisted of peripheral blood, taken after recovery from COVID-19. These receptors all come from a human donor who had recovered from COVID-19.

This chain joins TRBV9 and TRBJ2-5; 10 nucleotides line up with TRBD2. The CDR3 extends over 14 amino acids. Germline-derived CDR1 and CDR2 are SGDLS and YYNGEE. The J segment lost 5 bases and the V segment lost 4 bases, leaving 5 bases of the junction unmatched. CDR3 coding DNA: TGTGCCAGCAGCACTAGCGGGGTTGTGGAGACCCAGTACTTC. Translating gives CASSTSGVVETQYF.

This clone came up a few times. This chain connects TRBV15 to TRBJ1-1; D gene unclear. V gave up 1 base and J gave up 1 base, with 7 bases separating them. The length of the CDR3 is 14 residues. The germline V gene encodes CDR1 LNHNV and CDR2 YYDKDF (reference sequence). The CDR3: CATSRARANTEAFF. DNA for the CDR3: TGTGCCACCAGCAGAGCTCGTGCGAACACTGAAGCTTTCTTT.